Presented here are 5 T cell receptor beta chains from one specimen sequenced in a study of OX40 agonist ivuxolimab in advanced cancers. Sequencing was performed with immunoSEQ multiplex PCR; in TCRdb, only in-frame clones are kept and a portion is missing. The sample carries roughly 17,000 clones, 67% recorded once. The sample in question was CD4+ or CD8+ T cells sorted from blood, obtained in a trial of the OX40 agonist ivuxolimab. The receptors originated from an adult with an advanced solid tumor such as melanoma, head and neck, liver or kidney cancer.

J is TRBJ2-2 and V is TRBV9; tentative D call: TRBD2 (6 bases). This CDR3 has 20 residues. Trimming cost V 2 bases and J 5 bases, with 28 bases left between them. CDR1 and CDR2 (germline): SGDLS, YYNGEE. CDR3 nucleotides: TGTGCCAGCAGCGTTAACCCGCAAATGATCCGGGACTTACCGACCGGGGAGCTGTTTTTT. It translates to CASSVNPQMIRDLPTGELFF.

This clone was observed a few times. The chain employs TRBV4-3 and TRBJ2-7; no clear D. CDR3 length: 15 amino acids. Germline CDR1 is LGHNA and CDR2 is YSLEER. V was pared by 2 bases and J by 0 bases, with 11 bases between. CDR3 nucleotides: TGCGCCAGCAGCCAATCGGGCGGAAGCTCCTACGAGCAGTACTTC. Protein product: CASSQSGGSSYEQYF.

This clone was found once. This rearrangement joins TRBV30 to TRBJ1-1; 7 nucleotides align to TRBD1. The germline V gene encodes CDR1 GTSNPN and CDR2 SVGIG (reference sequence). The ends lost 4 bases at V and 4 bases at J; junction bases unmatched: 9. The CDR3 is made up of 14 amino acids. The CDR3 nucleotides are TGTGCCTGGACCCACAGGGGTGTCGGCACTGAAGCTTTCTTT. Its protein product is CAWTHRGVGTEAFF. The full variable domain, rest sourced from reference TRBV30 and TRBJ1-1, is SQTIHQWPATLVQPVGSPLSLECTVEGTSNPNLYWYRQAAGRGLQLLFYSVGIGQISSEVPQNLSASRPQDRQFILSSKKLLLSDSGFYLCAWTHRGVGTEAFFGQGTRLTVV.

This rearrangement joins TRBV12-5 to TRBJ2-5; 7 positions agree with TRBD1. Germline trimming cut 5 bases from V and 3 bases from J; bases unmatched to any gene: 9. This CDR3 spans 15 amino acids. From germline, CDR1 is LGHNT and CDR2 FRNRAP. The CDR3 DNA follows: TGTGCTAGTGGTGACGGGCAGGGGGTGGAAGAGACCCAGTACTTC. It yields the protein CASGDGQGVEETQYF.

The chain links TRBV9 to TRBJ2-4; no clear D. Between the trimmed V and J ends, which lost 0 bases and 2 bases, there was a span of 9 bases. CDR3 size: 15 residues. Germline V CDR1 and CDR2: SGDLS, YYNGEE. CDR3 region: CASSVDGVSKNIQYF. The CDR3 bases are TGTGCCAGCAGCGTAGATGGGGTGTCCAAAAACATTCAGTACTTC.